The next 31 T cell receptor beta chains were all read from a single sample in a study of T cells in Graves' hyperthyroidism and ophthalmopathy (dated 2019 in TCRdb). The library was obtained by multiplex PCR. Sequencing took place on an Illumina HiSeq 2000. The TCR beta CDR3 regions were amplified from RNA transcripts. The first round of RT-PCR for the TCR CDR3 was performed with the HTBI primer set and the Qiagen OneStep RT-PCR kit. TCRdb redid the processing of the public reads, applying fastp at Q25 and MiXCR, and retained in-frame beta chains. Here each entry gathers all rows of one CDR3 protein and keeps the most common genes and DNA. The sample includes 400,000 to 500,000 distinct CDR3 sequences, with about 15% observed a single time. The ten largest clones capture roughly an eighth of the sample. Sequenced material: blood. The receptors shown here come from a man between 18 and 35 years old with Graves' ophthalmopathy.

As to this clonotype: A clone one base away is much larger, so this may be a read error. This chain uses TRBV20-1 with TRBJ2-7; D is undetermined. CDR3 length: 11 residues. Trimming removed 2 bases at V and 7 bases at J, with 9 bases between. CDR1 and CDR2 from the germline V gene are DFQATT and SNEGSKA (reference sequence). The CDR3 protein is CSARFRPEQYF. In DNA, the CDR3 is TGCAGTGCTAGATTTCGGCCTGAGCAGTACTTC.

The sample holds a few counts of this clonotype. J is TRBJ1-1 and V is TRBV10-3, with 11 bases fitting TRBD1. Trimming cost V 3 bases and J 9 bases; bases outside gene matches: 15. This CDR3 spans 17 amino acids. In germline, CDR1 is ENHRY, CDR2 SYGVKD. The CDR3 is CAISDGGQGAAPGQAFF. The CDR3 DNA sequence: TGTGCCATCAGTGACGGTGGACAGGGGGCGGCCCCAGGTCAAGCTTTCTTT.

This clonotype has a count of ten or more. The chain employs TRBV2 and TRBJ2-3, with 11 bases fitting TRBD2. The V segment lost 5 bases and the J segment 3 bases; nucleotides outside the gene matches: 4. Germline V lookup: CDR1 SNHLY, CDR2 FYNNEI. The CDR3 sequence is 15 residues long. In DNA form, the CDR3 reads TGTGCCAGCAGTATAGCGGGAGGGAAGACAGATACGCAGTATTTT. Translated, it gives CASSIAGGKTDTQYF. The full variable domain, its missing parts supplied by reference TRBV2 and TRBJ2-3, is EPEVTQTPSHQVTQMGQEVILRCVPISNHLYFYWYRQILGQKVEFLVSFYNNEISEKSEIFDDQFSVERPDGSNFTLKIRSTKLEDSAMYFCASSIAGGKTDTQYFGPGTRLTVL.

This clonotype was seen only a few times. This chain connects TRBV10-3 to TRBJ1-6; tentatively, D is TRBD1 (6 bases). With 4 bases removed from V and 7 bases from J, the gap between germline ends came to 17 bases. The length of the CDR3 is 16 residues. Germline CDR1 and CDR2: ENHRY and SYGVKD. This CDR3 reads CAISVTGGEANSPLHF. The CDR3 DNA follows: TGTGCCATCAGTGTAACGGGGGGCGAGGCGAATTCACCCCTCCACTTT.

This chain connects TRBV10-3 to TRBJ2-5; the D gene is possibly TRBD1 (6 bases). Between the trimmed V and J ends, which lost 4 bases and 4 bases, there was a span of 16 bases. The CDR3 consists of 15 residues. Germline-derived CDR1 and CDR2 are ENHRY and SYGVKD. CDR3: CAISGGGRARETQYF. CDR3 sequence (DNA): TGTGCCATCAGTGGAGGGGGTAGGGCTCGAGAGACCCAGTACTTC.

This clonotype was counted many times. This sequence joins TRBV27 and TRBJ1-1; tentative D call: TRBD1 (5 bases). The CDR3 has 12 amino acids. With 9 bases removed from V and 4 bases from J, the gap between germline ends came to 12 bases. Germline CDR1 is MNHEY and CDR2 is SMNVEV (reference sequence). The CDR3 nucleotides read TGTGCCAGTTTCAGGGCAGGCACTGAAGCTTTCTTT. Residues: CASFRAGTEAFF.

This clonotype came up many times. The chain links TRBV13 to TRBJ2-3; D might be TRBD2 (6 bases). CDR1 and CDR2 from the germline V gene are PRHDT and FYEKMQ (reference sequence). The V and J ends lost 1 base and 0 bases respectively, with 8 bases between them. This CDR3 has 15 amino acids. In DNA form, the CDR3 reads TGTGCCAGCAGCTTAGCTACTAGCAGCACAGATACGCAGTATTTT. This sequence encodes CASSLATSSTDTQYF.

V gene TRBV5-6 combines with J gene TRBJ1-5; D ambiguous. This CDR3 comprises 14 residues. V shed 7 bases and J shed 0 bases, with 11 bases lying between them. Germline loops: CDR1 SGHDT, CDR2 YYEEEE. The CDR3 here is CASFKHGSNQPQHF. Written as DNA, the CDR3 is TGTGCCAGCTTTAAACATGGTAGCAATCAGCCCCAGCATTTT.

This clonotype was observed a handful of times. This chain links TRBV5-4 with TRBJ2-2; 14 bases line up with TRBD2. Trimming cost V 0 bases and J 8 bases; bases outside gene matches: 3. The CDR3 consists of 16 residues. Germline loops: CDR1 SGHNT, CDR2 YYREEE (reference sequence). The CDR3 spells CASSLGLAGGPGELFF. The CDR3 region has the DNA TGTGCCAGCAGCTTGGGACTAGCGGGGGGGCCTGGGGAGCTGTTTTTT.

The chain is built from TRBV20-1 and TRBJ2-7; D tentatively fits TRBD1 or TRBD2 (7 bases each). This CDR3 comprises 13 residues. CDR1 DFQATT and CDR2 SNEGSKA come from the germline V gene (reference sequence). This chain's CDR3 is CPLPGGGLGEQYF. In DNA, the CDR3 is TGCCCACTCCCAGGGGGGGGGCTAGGGGAGCAGTACTTC.

This clonotype was found many times. V is TRBV10-3 and J is TRBJ2-5, with 9 bases lining up with TRBD1. Trimming took 2 bases from V and 1 from J; bases not matched to a gene: 5. Germline lookup yields CDR1 ENHRY and CDR2 SYGVKD. The length of the CDR3 is 16 residues. Written as DNA, the CDR3 is TGTGCCATCAGTGAGCCTGACAGGGGGGCCCAAGAGACCCAGTACTTC. Translated, it gives CAISEPDRGAQETQYF.

This clonotype was found a few times. The chain is built from TRBV27 and TRBJ1-2, with D uncertain. Germline V gene data show CDR1 as MNHEY and CDR2 as SMNVEV (reference sequence). V gave up 0 bases and J gave up 3 bases, with 8 bases separating them. CDR3 length equals 14 residues. The CDR3 reads CASSLSAGYYGYTF. Written as DNA, the CDR3 is TGTGCCAGCAGTTTATCGGCAGGATACTATGGCTACACCTTC.

This clonotype was seen many times. The chain couples TRBV7-8 to TRBJ1-2; D not resolved. The CDR3 is 14 amino acids. Germline V CDR1 and CDR2: SGHVS, FQNEAQ. V was pared by 4 bases and J by 4 bases, with 13 bases between. CDR3 coding DNA: TGTGCCAGCAGCTCCCGGGCCCCGTCCTATGGCTACACCTTC. It encodes CASSSRAPSYGYTF.

This clonotype was seen only a few times. The chain combines TRBV13 with TRBJ2-2; 8 nucleotides align to TRBD2. The germline V gene encodes CDR1 PRHDT and CDR2 FYEKMQ (reference sequence). V shed 5 bases, J shed 3 bases, and the junction held 8 bases outside the gene matches. This CDR3 has 16 amino acids. CDR3 nucleotide sequence: TGTGCCAGCAGCCTCGCCGGGACTAGGGACACCGGGGAGCTGTTTTTT. This gives the protein CASSLAGTRDTGELFF.

Remarks on this clonotype: A much larger clone lies one base from this, so it may be a read error. The chain couples TRBV3-1 to TRBJ2-1; D tentatively reads TRBD1 or TRBD2 (5 bases each). The CDR3 runs to 13 residues. Germline-derived CDR1 and CDR2 are LGHDT and YNNKEL (reference sequence). In DNA, the CDR3 is TGTGCCGGCAGCCAAGATCTTGGGGGTCGGGAGTTCTTC. This translates into CAGSQDLGGREFF.

This clonotype was recorded a few times. The chain carries TRBV7-9 and TRBJ2-1; D possibly corresponds to TRBD2 (5 bases). CDR1 is SEHNR and CDR2 is FQNEAQ in the germline V gene (reference sequence). This CDR3 spans 17 amino acids. V was clipped by 2 bases and J by 6 bases, with 20 bases between them. CDR3 nucleotide sequence: TGTGCCAGCAGCTTACCGCCTAAGGACTCTTGGCGCAATGAGCAGTTCTTC. It encodes CASSLPPKDSWRNEQFF.

There are a few counts of this clonotype. V gene TRBV7-9 combines with J gene TRBJ2-1; 15 nucleotides match TRBD2. Germline CDR1 SEHNR, CDR2 FQNEAQ (reference sequence). Trimming removed 2 bases from V and 7 bases from J; junction bases left unmatched: 12. The CDR3 runs to 19 residues. This chain's CDR3 is CASSLKGLAGGPLRNEQFF. The CDR3 DNA follows: TGTGCCAGCAGCTTAAAAGGACTAGCGGGAGGGCCTTTGAGGAATGAGCAGTTCTTC.

This clonotype came up many times. The chain couples TRBV30 to TRBJ2-1; D remains ambiguous. Germline V gene sequence: CDR1 GTSNPN, CDR2 SVGIG (reference sequence). This CDR3 spans 13 amino acids. V was cut by 1 base and J by 6 bases, with 10 bases left in between. The CDR3 here is CAWSGPRGNEQFF. The DNA of the CDR3 is TGTGCCTGGAGTGGCCCCCGCGGCAATGAGCAGTTCTTC.

In its sample, this clonotype was seen many times. The V gene is TRBV6-1, the J gene TRBJ2-5; D unclear. Looked up from germline, CDR1 is MNHNS and CDR2 is SASEGT. The CDR3 spans 16 residues. V was clipped by 7 bases and J by 2 bases, with 20 bases between them. The CDR3 spells CASTKSSLNRQETQYF. DNA of the CDR3: TGTGCCAGCACCAAAAGTTCTTTGAACAGACAAGAGACCCAGTACTTC.

V is TRBV30 and J is TRBJ2-2, with D maybe TRBD2 (6 bases). V was clipped by 0 bases and J by 8 bases, with 19 bases between them. The CDR3 is 16 amino acids. The germline CDR1 and CDR2 sequences are GTSNPN and SVGIG (reference sequence). The CDR3 protein is CAWSVSPGLSGGELFF. In DNA form, the CDR3 reads TGTGCCTGGAGTGTTTCCCCGGGACTCAGTGGTGGGGAGCTGTTTTTT.

The CDR3 region has the DNA TGCAGTGCTAGAGTCCCACAGGGGGCGCTTTACGAGCAGTACTTC. The encoded protein is CSARVPQGALYEQYF. The V and J genes are TRBV20-1 and TRBJ2-7; 9 nucleotides agree with TRBD1. CDR3 size: 15 residues. Germline V lookup: CDR1 DFQATT, CDR2 SNEGSKA (reference sequence). J gave up 4 bases and V 1 base, and 8 bases lay outside the gene matches.

This clonotype occurred many times. The V call is TRBV27, the J call TRBJ1-1; D might be TRBD1 (6 bases). CDR1 and CDR2 (germline): MNHEY, SMNVEV (reference sequence). The CDR3 spans 15 residues. The V gene lost 3 bases and the J gene lost 5 bases, with 16 bases spanning the gap. The CDR3 here is CASSFGYRAGTEAFF. CDR3 DNA: TGTGCCAGCAGTTTCGGTTACAGGGCGGGGACTGAAGCTTTCTTT.

J is TRBJ2-2 and V is TRBV5-1; D is undetermined. This CDR3 is 14 amino acids long. V was cut by 0 bases and J by 3 bases, with 6 bases left in between. The germline V gene has CDR1 SGHRS and CDR2 YFSETQ. The CDR3: CASSLEADTGELFF. CDR3 DNA: TGCGCCAGCAGCTTGGAGGCGGACACCGGGGAGCTGTTTTTT.

This clonotype was observed many times. This chain links TRBV4-1 with TRBJ2-7; possibly TRBD2 for D (7 bases). Germline CDR1 and CDR2: MGHRA and YSYEKL. The CDR3 is made up of 14 amino acids. Trimming took 2 bases from V and 7 from J, leaving 15 bases between them. CDR3 sequence (DNA): TGCGCCAGCAGCCAACAGGGGCTAGCGGATGAGCAGTACTTC. It is translated as CASSQQGLADEQYF.

This sequence joins TRBV9 and TRBJ1-2, with no clear D. The germline V gene encodes CDR1 SGDLS and CDR2 YYNGEE. Trimming stripped 3 bases from V and 2 bases from J, with 8 bases between. The CDR3 covers 13 residues. CDR3 loop: CASSENGNYGYTF. As DNA, the CDR3 is TGTGCCAGCAGCGAAAACGGGAACTATGGCTACACCTTC.

This clonotype was seen many times. CDR3 nucleotides: TGTGCCAGCAGGATAACAGATACGCAGTATTTT. This gives the protein CASRITDTQYF. This rearrangement joins TRBV12-3 or TRBV12-4 to TRBJ2-3; D not resolved. The V end was cut by 6 bases, the J end by 3 bases, with 4 bases between. The CDR3 sequence is 11 residues long.

This clonotype was found a few times. The chain is built from TRBV5-8 and TRBJ2-7; no clear D gene. Per the germline V gene, CDR1 is SGHTS and CDR2 is YDEGEE. Between the trimmed V and J ends, which lost 6 bases and 0 bases, there was a span of 13 bases. The CDR3 is made up of 14 amino acids. The CDR3 protein is CASTKTALSYEQYF. The CDR3 DNA sequence: TGTGCCAGCACCAAGACGGCCCTCTCCTACGAGCAGTACTTC.

The genes are TRBV7-3 and TRBJ2-7; D possibly corresponds to TRBD2 (6 bases). The CDR3 sequence is 13 residues long. The germline V gene has CDR1 SGHTA and CDR2 FQGTGA. The V end was cut by 2 bases, the J end by 7 bases, with 12 bases between. This CDR3 reads CASSLDRRGEQYF. DNA of the CDR3: TGTGCCAGCAGCTTAGACCGTCGGGGGGAGCAGTACTTC.

There are a few counts of this clonotype. The CDR3, as DNA: TGTGCCTGGAGGAGGGGCGCGGACTATGGCTACACCTTC. The encoded protein is CAWRRGADYGYTF. This chain connects TRBV30 to TRBJ1-2, with a possible D match to TRBD1 (5 bases). The V gene lost 3 bases and the J gene lost 3 bases, with 11 bases spanning the gap. The length of the CDR3 is 13 residues. Looked up from germline, CDR1 is GTSNPN and CDR2 is SVGIG (reference sequence).

This clonotype was seen repeatedly, ten times or more. The CDR3 region is CASSLGGPGELFF. Written as DNA, the CDR3 is TGTGCCAGCAGTTTGGGCGGCCCCGGGGAGCTGTTTTTT. V and J are TRBV12-3 or TRBV12-4 and TRBJ2-2; the D is unclear. This CDR3 spans 13 amino acids. Trimming took 3 bases from V and 6 from J, leaving 8 bases between them.

The chain carries TRBV27 and TRBJ2-2; D possibly corresponds to TRBD1 (7 bases). Germline lookup yields CDR1 MNHEY and CDR2 SMNVEV (reference sequence). V lost 7 bases and J 5 bases, leaving 14 bases between the germline ends. This CDR3 is built from 14 residues. The CDR3: CASKRQGGTGELFF. The DNA of the CDR3 is TGTGCCAGCAAAAGACAGGGAGGTACCGGGGAGCTGTTTTTT.